This T cell receptor (beta chain) was captured in a study of cytomegalovirus exposure and HLA in healthy donors. The overall study: The approximately 660 first-cohort repertoires shared a platform with the 130 or so validation repertoires, as reported in a later analysis. Points from the study as a whole: Across donors, most TCRs were seen rarely, yet some public ones were widespread. Reportedly, cytomegalovirus status was diagnosed with high sensitivity and specificity.

Donors were drawn from the 120-subject validation cohort, separate from the approximately 700-subject first cohort. This clone was counted only a few times. The antigen is unknown. Method: immunoSEQ multiplex PCR; TCRdb's copy keeps in-frame clones and lacks some. In the table there are 130,000 to 150,000 clones, approximately 90% of which are singletons. This TCR was recovered from a woman younger than 45 in good health and CMV-seropositive. The sequencing sample was made of PBMCs.

DNA for the CDR3: TGTGCCAGCAGCTTAGTTCACGGACTAGCGGGAGTTTTGGAGCAGTTCTTC. It is translated as CASSLVHGLAGVLEQFF. V is TRBV7-9 and J is TRBJ2-1; 13 nucleotides match TRBD2. The germline CDR1 and CDR2 sequences are SEHNR and FQNEAQ (reference sequence). The CDR3 totals 17 residues. After removal of 1 base from V and 10 bases from J, the junction contained 10 bases not matched to a gene. Filled out from reference TRBV7-9 and TRBJ2-1, the complete variable domain reads DTGVSQNPRHKITKRGQNVTFRCDPISEHNRLYWYRQTLGQGPEFLTYFQNEAQLEKSRLLSDRFSAERPKGSFSTLEIQRTEQGDSAMYLCASSLVHGLAGVLEQFFGPGTRLTVL.